Each of the 9 T cell receptor beta chains below was sequenced from the same sample in a study of T cell responses to AZD1222 COVID-19 vaccine. TCRdb's copy holds only in-frame clones and misses some; the assay was immunoSEQ multiplex PCR. The sample lists 140,000 to 150,000 clones; around 88% were seen once. The sequencing used peripheral blood, collected on day 0 of AZD1222 vaccination. The receptors derive from an adult in good health.

This clone was seen just once. The J gene is TRBJ1-6, the V gene TRBV6-5; D is unresolved. Germline V gives CDR1 MNHEY, CDR2 SVGAGI. Trimming left V 4 bases short and J 7 bases short, with 17 bases between. The CDR3 extends over 16 amino acids. CDR3 loop: CASSSGPPGTNSPLHF. The CDR3 DNA reads TGTGCCAGCAGTTCCGGGCCTCCCGGCACGAATTCACCCCTCCACTTT.

The chain is built from TRBV6-5 and TRBJ1-1; tentative D call: TRBD1 (6 bases). The CDR3 runs 13 residues. Germline V CDR1 and CDR2: MNHEY, SVGAGI. Trimming took off 7 bases at V and 6 bases at J, with 15 bases between the two ends. CDR3 sequence reads: CASTRQGRAEAFF. CDR3 DNA sequence: TGTGCCAGCACCCGTCAGGGGAGGGCTGAAGCTTTCTTT.

The chain links TRBV4-1 to TRBJ2-1; D could derive from TRBD1 or TRBD2 (6 bases each). Trimming pared 1 base from V and 8 bases from J, leaving 15 bases between. Germline CDR1 reads MGHRA; CDR2 reads YSYEKL. The CDR3 runs 15 residues. CDR3 in amino acids: CASSQVGAGSDEQFF. The CDR3 nucleotides read TGCGCCAGCAGCCAAGTGGGGGCCGGGAGTGATGAGCAGTTCTTC.

This clone was counted once. The chain joins TRBV5-1 to TRBJ2-7; no clear D. Germline lookup yields CDR1 SGHRS and CDR2 YFSETQ. Trimming left V 0 bases short and J 0 bases short, with 13 bases between. The CDR3 sequence is 16 residues long. The chain's CDR3 is CASSLDIPRNSYEQYF. The CDR3 DNA reads TGCGCCAGCAGCTTGGACATCCCCAGGAACTCCTACGAGCAGTACTTC.

The chain carries TRBV3-1 (or the pseudogene TRBV3-2) and TRBJ1-5; unclear D gene. The CDR3 loop spans 13 amino acids. V was clipped by 0 bases and J by 7 bases, with 7 bases between them. Per the germline V gene, CDR1 is LGHDT and CDR2 is YNNKEL (reference sequence). The CDR3 DNA sequence: TGTGCCAGCAGCCAAGATCGGTGGCAGCCCCAGCATTTT. This translates into CASSQDRWQPQHF.

The chain combines TRBV7-9 with TRBJ2-3; possible D gene TRBD1, 5 bases. Germline V gene sequence: CDR1 SEHNR, CDR2 FQNEAQ (reference sequence). V dropped 3 bases and J dropped 6 bases, with 7 bases sitting between them. This CDR3 is 12 amino acids long. The CDR3: CASSLGRDTQYF. CDR3 bases: TGTGCCAGCAGCTTGGGGCGTGATACGCAGTATTTT. Based on the CDR3 plus reference TRBV7-9 and TRBJ2-3, the full variable domain is DTGVSQNPRHKITKRGQNVTFRCDPISEHNRLYWYRQTLGQGPEFLTYFQNEAQLEKSRLLSDRFSAERPKGSFSTLEIQRTEQGDSAMYLCASSLGRDTQYFGPGTRLTVL.

The V call is TRBV28, the J call TRBJ1-1; 9 nucleotides match TRBD1. The germline V gene has CDR1 MDHEN and CDR2 SYDVKM. The trim removed 6 bases at V and 4 bases at J, leaving 12 bases unmatched. The CDR3 length is 16 residues. The CDR3 DNA follows: TGTGCCAGCAGCACCTATTACAGGGGGCGAAGCACTGAAGCTTTCTTT. Translated, it gives CASSTYYRGRSTEAFF.

The rearrangement joins TRBV28 to TRBJ2-2, with D hard to call. The CDR3 is 14 residues long. Per the germline V gene, CDR1 is MDHEN and CDR2 is SYDVKM. Between the trimmed V and J ends, which lost 7 bases and 2 bases, there was a span of 11 bases. This CDR3 reads CASTQLENTGELFF. CDR3 coding DNA: TGTGCCAGCACTCAGTTGGAAAACACCGGGGAGCTGTTTTTT.

This clone has a single count. The chain recombines TRBV7-6 with TRBJ2-7, with D uncertain. In germline, CDR1 is SGHVS, CDR2 FNYEAQ. The CDR3 loop spans 14 amino acids. The V end lost 3 bases, the J end lost 4 bases, and 13 bases lay between the germline ends. The CDR3 DNA is TGTGCCAGCAGCTTCTCCCTCGGATCTTACGAGCAGTACTTC. Protein: CASSFSLGSYEQYF.